A single sample is the source of the 29 T cell receptor beta chains below, sequenced in a study of CD8 T cells in ankylosing spondylitis. TCRdb reprocessed the 5' RACE reads with MiXCR, giving one entry per CDR3 protein. The sample consists of 340,000 or so distinct CDR3 sequences, about 14% of them appearing once. Material: blood, either unsorted or a sorted T cell fraction (not recorded which). These receptors were collected from a male donor with ankylosing spondylitis or in good health (not recorded which).

This clonotype came up many times. The chain has TRBV7-2 and TRBJ2-5; D uncertain. This CDR3 comprises 15 residues. Germline V gene lookup returns CDR1 SGHTA and CDR2 FQGNSA. V was pared by 1 base and J by 5 bases, with 14 bases between. CDR3: CASSLGLSPWETQYF. The CDR3 bases are TGTGCCAGCAGCTTAGGGCTATCCCCGTGGGAGACCCAGTACTTC.

The rearrangement links TRBV12-5 to TRBJ2-4; D tentatively reads TRBD1 or TRBD2 (5 bases each). This CDR3 spans 17 amino acids. Trimming cost V 1 base and J 0 bases, with 13 bases left between them. Germline loops: CDR1 LGHNT, CDR2 FRNRAP. This chain's CDR3 is CASGLAGQVGAKNIQYF. DNA of the CDR3: TGTGCTAGTGGTTTGGCGGGGCAGGTTGGAGCCAAAAACATTCAGTACTTC. The variable domain in full, with the rest retrieved from reference TRBV12-5 and TRBJ2-4, is DARVTQTPRHKVTEMGQEVTMRCQPILGHNTVFWYRQTMMQGLELLAYFRNRAPLDDSGMPKDRFSAEMPDATLATLKIQPSEPRDSAVYFCASGLAGQVGAKNIQYFGAGTRLSVL.

J is TRBJ1-5 and V is TRBV12-3 or TRBV12-4; 10 bases match TRBD1. The trim removed 5 bases at V and 7 bases at J, leaving 8 bases unmatched. The CDR3 has 15 amino acids. The CDR3 sequence is CASSPRDRGHQPQHF. Written as DNA, the CDR3 is TGTGCCAGCAGTCCGAGGGACAGGGGACACCAGCCCCAGCATTTT.

This chain connects TRBV12-3 or TRBV12-4 to TRBJ2-5, with D uncertain. V lost 1 base and J 5 bases, leaving 14 bases between the germline ends. The CDR3 totals 15 residues. CDR3 sequence (DNA): TGTGCCAGCAGTTTAGGAACTCCTCCTGTGGAGACCCAGTACTTC. As protein: CASSLGTPPVETQYF.

The chain uses TRBV12-3 or TRBV12-4 and TRBJ2-7, with D maybe TRBD1 (5 bases). The CDR3 length is 14 residues. The V gene lost 3 bases and the J gene lost 4 bases, with 13 bases spanning the gap. For the CDR3, the DNA is TGTGCCAGCAGTTTGGGCAGGGAAAGGTACGAGCAGTACTTC. Translation gives CASSLGRERYEQYF.

In this sample, this clonotype turned up a few times. The chain couples TRBV6-1 to TRBJ2-1, with 7 positions matching TRBD2. The CDR3 totals 14 residues. Germline V CDR1 and CDR2: MNHNS, SASEGT. Trimming removed 5 bases from V and 8 bases from J; junction bases left unmatched: 9. CDR3 bases: TGTGCCAGCAGTCGGACTAGTCTCGGATATGAGCAGTTCTTC. It translates to CASSRTSLGYEQFF.

This sequence joins TRBV12-3 or TRBV12-4 and TRBJ2-2, with D tentatively TRBD1 (5 bases). The CDR3 spans 14 residues. Deletions cut 6 bases from V and 6 bases from J, with 14 bases between. The CDR3 DNA follows: TGTGCCAGCAGCACGGACACTTCTCCCGGGGAGCTGTTTTTT. Translated: CASSTDTSPGELFF.

This clonotype has only a few counts. The V call is TRBV3-1, the J call TRBJ2-4; the D is unclear. The CDR3 sequence is 14 residues long. CDR1 LGHDT and CDR2 YNNKEL come from the germline V gene (reference sequence). Trimming removed 0 bases from V and 5 bases from J, with 8 bases in between. The CDR3 DNA follows: TGTGCCAGCAGCCAAGACGTTAGGGAAAACATTCAGTACTTC. Its protein product is CASSQDVRENIQYF.

This clonotype was counted between two and nine times. This chain uses TRBV5-1 with TRBJ1-1, with a weak D call TRBD1 (6 bases). There are 12 residues in the CDR3. Germline V gene lookup returns CDR1 SGHRS and CDR2 YFSETQ. V lost 7 bases, J lost 2 bases, and 9 bases lay in between. The CDR3 region is CASQTGNTEAFF. The CDR3 nucleotides read TGCGCCAGCCAGACAGGAAACACTGAAGCTTTCTTT. Looking up the rest from reference TRBV5-1 and TRBJ1-1 gives the full variable domain: KAGVTQTPRYLIKTRGQQVTLSCSPISGHRSVSWYQQTPGQGLQFLFEYFSETQRNKGNFPGRFSGRQFSNSRSEMNVSTLELGDSALYLCASQTGNTEAFFGQGTRLTVV.

This clonotype was observed a few times. The chain recombines TRBV10-1 with TRBJ2-1; 13 bases match TRBD2. Germline V gene sequence: CDR1 WNHNN, CDR2 SYGVQD (reference sequence). This CDR3 region has 16 residues. The V and J ends lost 4 bases and 4 bases, in that order; junction bases with no gene match: 4. In DNA form, the CDR3 reads TGCGCCAGCAGTGGGAGACTAGCGGGAGGATACAATGAGCAGTTCTTC. Translated, it gives CASSGRLAGGYNEQFF.

This clonotype has a handful of counts. The chain couples TRBV11-2 to TRBJ2-3; 9 bases are shared with TRBD2. The CDR3 has 18 residues. Germline V CDR1 and CDR2: SGHAT, FQNNGV. Losses at the gene ends were 0 bases for V and 4 bases for J; bases not matched to a gene: 11. CDR3 sequence reads: CASSLERREGLLADTQYF. The CDR3 nucleotides read TGTGCCAGCAGCTTAGAGAGGCGGGAGGGCCTTTTGGCAGATACGCAGTATTTT.

This clonotype was seen a few times. The CDR3 DNA follows: TGCGCCAGCAGTGACTACGACAGGTCCGGCGAGCAGTACTTC. This encodes CASSDYDRSGEQYF. The rearrangement joins TRBV10-1 to TRBJ2-7, with D possibly TRBD1 on 6 matching bases. V shed 3 bases and J shed 6 bases, with 15 bases lying between them. CDR3 length: 14 amino acids. The germline gives CDR1 WNHNN, CDR2 SYGVQD (reference sequence).

This clonotype was seen a few times. The chain links TRBV29-1 to TRBJ2-5; D not certain. The CDR3 covers 11 residues. V lost 4 bases to trimming and J lost 4 bases, with 7 bases between them. From germline, CDR1 is SQVTM and CDR2 ANQGSEA. CDR3 protein: CSVGQVETQYF. The CDR3 coding sequence is TGCAGCGTTGGGCAAGTAGAGACCCAGTACTTC.

This clonotype was counted a few times. This sequence joins TRBV7-9 and TRBJ1-1; D is unclear. CDR1 and CDR2 (germline): SEHNR, FQNEAQ (reference sequence). Trimming pared 5 bases from V and 3 bases from J, leaving 13 bases between. This CDR3 is 14 amino acids long. CDR3 sequence: CASSATTRDTEAFF. In nucleotides, the CDR3 is TGTGCCAGCAGCGCGACTACGAGGGACACTGAAGCTTTCTTT.

J is TRBJ2-5 and V is TRBV6-1; TRBD1 aligns across 9 bases. The V segment lost 3 bases and the J segment 2 bases; nucleotides outside the gene matches: 1. CDR1 and CDR2 from the germline V gene are MNHNS and SASEGT. CDR3 length: 14 residues. The CDR3 reads CASSETGGQETQYF. DNA of the CDR3: TGTGCCAGCAGTGAGACAGGGGGACAAGAGACCCAGTACTTC.

This clonotype was seen a handful of times. CDR3 coding DNA: TGTGCCAGCAGCCTCCAGACACTTTACAATGAGCAGTTCTTC. Amino acid sequence: CASSLQTLYNEQFF. J is TRBJ2-1 and V is TRBV9; D ambiguous. V lost 4 bases and J lost 4, with 12 bases in between. The CDR3 runs to 14 residues. From germline, CDR1 is SGDLS and CDR2 YYNGEE.

At least ten counts were recorded for this clonotype. The chain combines TRBV20-1 with TRBJ2-2, with 7 bases aligning to TRBD2. After removal of 7 bases from V and 1 base from J, the junction contained 3 bases not matched to a gene. Germline V gene sequence: CDR1 DFQATT, CDR2 SNEGSKA (reference sequence). The CDR3 totals 13 residues. The CDR3 coding sequence is TGCAGTGTTGCGGGAGAGAACACCGGGGAGCTGTTTTTT. Protein sequence: CSVAGENTGELFF.

The V gene is TRBV19, the J gene TRBJ2-1, with D possibly matching TRBD2 (5 bases). Trimming pared 5 bases from V and 0 bases from J, leaving 14 bases between. From germline, CDR1 is LNHDA and CDR2 SQIVND (reference sequence). The CDR3 extends over 16 amino acids. The CDR3 DNA follows: TGTGCCAGTAGTCAAAGCGGAATAAGCTCCTACAATGAGCAGTTCTTC. As protein: CASSQSGISSYNEQFF.

The chain is built from TRBV20-1 and TRBJ1-6, with D perhaps matching TRBD1 (6 bases). The CDR3 runs 14 residues. With 6 bases removed from V and 5 bases from J, the gap between germline ends came to 14 bases. Germline V gene data show CDR1 as DFQATT and CDR2 as SNEGSKA (reference sequence). CDR3 DNA: TGCAGTGCGGGGACGGACAGAAATAATTCACCCCTCCACTTT. This sequence encodes CSAGTDRNNSPLHF.

The CDR3 spells CASSLVEESYGYTF. CDR3 nucleotides: TGCGCCAGCAGCTTGGTAGAGGAGTCCTATGGCTACACCTTC. This chain uses TRBV5-1 with TRBJ1-2; D gene ambiguous. V dropped 0 bases and J dropped 4 bases, with 10 bases sitting between them. This CDR3 comprises 14 residues. Germline CDR1 reads SGHRS; CDR2 reads YFSETQ.

This clonotype was seen only a few times. V and J are TRBV10-3 and TRBJ2-3; the D gene is possibly TRBD2 (5 bases). V was pared by 10 bases and J by 4 bases, with 18 bases between. The CDR3 contains 14 residues. Germline V CDR1 and CDR2: ENHRY, SYGVKD. The CDR3 DNA reads TGTGCCAGCCTGGGGAGCACTCAACCAGATACGCAGTATTTT. This sequence encodes CASLGSTQPDTQYF.

This clonotype was picked up a small number of times. The chain has TRBV4-1 and TRBJ2-7; TRBD1 agrees at 8 bases. After removal of 3 bases from V and 4 bases from J, the junction contained 5 bases not matched to a gene. Germline values: CDR1 MGHRA, CDR2 YSYEKL. The CDR3 covers 14 residues. DNA of the CDR3: TGCGCCAGCAGCCAGGCGGACAGGGCATACGAGCAGTACTTC. Encoded protein: CASSQADRAYEQYF.

This clonotype was picked up many times. This chain uses TRBV12-3 or TRBV12-4 with TRBJ2-2; D may be TRBD1 (6 bases). The V and J ends lost 4 bases and 8 bases respectively, with 8 bases between them. The CDR3 is 12 amino acids. The CDR3 DNA is TGTGCCAGCAGTTCCGGGACAGGGGAGCTGTTTTTT. Protein sequence: CASSSGTGELFF.

This chain links TRBV11-2 with TRBJ2-3; TRBD1 matches at 7 bases. Germline CDR1 is SGHAT and CDR2 is FQNNGV. The CDR3 sequence is 16 residues long. J was trimmed by 0 bases and V by 1 base; bases with no gene match: 4. The CDR3 nucleotides read TGTGCCAGCAGCTTAGCCAGGGGGTCTAGCACAGATACGCAGTATTTT. Translation gives CASSLARGSSTDTQYF.

This clonotype was found a few times. The chain employs TRBV7-8 and TRBJ2-1; TRBD1 matches 8 bases. The length of the CDR3 is 17 residues. The germline CDR1 and CDR2 sequences are SGHVS and FQNEAQ. V shed 6 bases, J shed 4 bases, and the junction held 14 bases outside the gene matches. CDR3 bases: TGTGCCAGCAGTAGGGGAACCCGGGACAGGACGTACAATGAGCAGTTCTTC. Translation gives CASSRGTRDRTYNEQFF.

The V gene is TRBV3-1, the J gene TRBJ2-3; D is uncertain. This CDR3 has 13 residues. Germline lookup yields CDR1 LGHDT and CDR2 YNNKEL (reference sequence). V was clipped by 1 base and J by 4 bases, with 6 bases between them. CDR3 DNA: TGTGCCAGCAGCCAAGGGGTGGCAGATACGCAGTATTTT. This codes for CASSQGVADTQYF.

This clonotype has at least ten counts. The V call is TRBV5-1, the J call TRBJ2-2, with 9 bases identical to TRBD1. The germline CDR1 and CDR2 sequences are SGHRS and YFSETQ. This CDR3 is built from 18 residues. The junction had 10 bases not matched to a gene; V was cut back by 4 bases and J by 0 bases. The CDR3 DNA follows: TGCGCCAGCAGCCTTGGGACAGGGTCAATCGCGAACACCGGGGAGCTGTTTTTT. Its translation: CASSLGTGSIANTGELFF.

This clonotype was recorded a few times. This chain joins TRBV3-1 and TRBJ2-5, with D unclear. Germline CDR1 LGHDT, CDR2 YNNKEL (reference sequence). The CDR3 sequence is 14 residues long. V lost 0 bases to trimming and J lost 3 bases, with 8 bases between them. Here the CDR3 reads CASSQDPGEETQYF. In DNA form, the CDR3 reads TGTGCCAGCAGCCAAGATCCAGGTGAAGAGACCCAGTACTTC.

This clonotype was recorded a few times. The chain couples TRBV27 to TRBJ1-6; a possible D gene is TRBD1 (5 bases). This CDR3 spans 15 amino acids. V lost 1 base, J lost 10 bases, and 14 bases lay in between. The germline gives CDR1 MNHEY, CDR2 SMNVEV (reference sequence). CDR3 region: CASSLYPREGSPLHF. The CDR3 DNA reads TGTGCCAGCAGTTTATATCCCAGGGAAGGATCACCCCTCCACTTT.